Included here is one TCR beta chain sequence, with context. Trimming removed 5 bases from V and 6 bases from J; junction bases left unmatched: 4. Germline loops: CDR1 LNHDA, CDR2 SQIVND (reference sequence). The CDR3 sequence is 13 residues long. This entry comes from a study of cytomegalovirus exposure and HLA in healthy donors. Primers included in the PCR were 60 Vbeta and 13 Jbeta primers. Sequencing was performed with immunoSEQ multiplex PCR; in TCRdb, only in-frame clones are kept and a portion is missing. The sample lists over 100,000 clones; approximately 72% were seen once. The chain employs TRBV19 and TRBJ1-1; 9 positions match TRBD1. The sequenced sample was PBMCs. The TCR was taken from a man aged 18-30 years in good health and CMV-seronegative. CDR3 loop: CASSWGQGSEAFF. As DNA, the CDR3 is TGTGCCAGTAGTTGGGGACAGGGTTCTGAAGCTTTCTTT.